These T cell receptor beta chains were read from a single sample in a study of CD8 T cells in Susac syndrome. TCRdb ran MiXCR on the immunoSEQ multiplex PCR reads and lists one entry per CDR3 protein. This table holds some 180,000 distinct CDR3 sequences, roughly 94% found once. The sample comprised CD4+ T cells from PBMCs. These receptors all stem from a human donor with Susac syndrome. Both conserved end residues are trimmed from each CDR3. Part of the rows lack a size; the others show once, few, many or a class for expanded clones.

j_call: TRBJ1-4; clone_size: -; v_call: TRBV12-3/TRBV12-4; cdr3_aa: ASSPRLEKLF
j_call: TRBJ2-7; clone_size: -; v_call: TRBV30; cdr3_aa: AWSRDRGPAYEQY
j_call: TRBJ1-1; clone_size: once; v_call: TRBV12-5; cdr3_aa: ASGLDSGHPNTEAF
j_call: TRBJ1-2; clone_size: -; v_call: TRBV7-9; cdr3_aa: ASSAGRPYGYT
j_call: TRBJ2-7; clone_size: -; v_call: TRBV5-6; cdr3_aa: ASSLDRVSEQY
j_call: TRBJ2-7; clone_size: -; v_call: TRBV20-1; cdr3_aa: SADRGSYEQY
j_call: TRBJ2-1; clone_size: -; v_call: TRBV2; cdr3_aa: ASSGETYNEQF
j_call: TRBJ1-1; clone_size: -; v_call: TRBV6-7; cdr3_aa: ASSYLVHTNTEAF
j_call: TRBJ1-5; clone_size: few; v_call: TRBV27; cdr3_aa: ASSSQGGNQPQH
j_call: TRBJ1-5; clone_size: -; v_call: TRBV5-6; cdr3_aa: ASSFWWDSNQPQH
j_call: TRBJ1-2; clone_size: -; v_call: TRBV30; cdr3_aa: AWRASSYGYT
j_call: TRBJ2-3; clone_size: -; v_call: TRBV11-2; cdr3_aa: ASSDRLAGTDTQY
j_call: TRBJ1-2; clone_size: -; v_call: TRBV5-1; cdr3_aa: ASSLKGYDGYT
j_call: TRBJ2-3; clone_size: -; v_call: TRBV7-9; cdr3_aa: ASSLESQLGTQY
j_call: TRBJ2-3; clone_size: -; v_call: TRBV28; cdr3_aa: ASRTYTDTQY
j_call: TRBJ2-7; clone_size: -; v_call: TRBV10-3; cdr3_aa: AISDRAGPVDEQY
j_call: TRBJ2-7; clone_size: -; v_call: TRBV7-2; cdr3_aa: ASSLLSGRGEQY
j_call: TRBJ1-4; clone_size: -; v_call: TRBV20-1; cdr3_aa: SARTSWGEKLF
j_call: TRBJ1-5; clone_size: -; v_call: TRBV16; cdr3_aa: ASSLLQGLGQPQH
j_call: TRBJ1-3; clone_size: -; v_call: TRBV20-1; cdr3_aa: SARTHTGAGNTIY
j_call: TRBJ2-7; clone_size: -; v_call: TRBV27; cdr3_aa: ASSSPEGVPSEQY
j_call: TRBJ1-3; clone_size: -; v_call: TRBV15; cdr3_aa: ASTEGYDGTIY
j_call: TRBJ2-5; clone_size: -; v_call: TRBV3-1; cdr3_aa: ASSQATQGEETQY
j_call: TRBJ1-6; clone_size: -; v_call: TRBV3-1; cdr3_aa: ASSTGHLGNSPLH
j_call: TRBJ2-7; clone_size: -; v_call: TRBV20-1; cdr3_aa: SARSVVGLAGARPEEQY
j_call: TRBJ1-2; clone_size: -; v_call: TRBV30; cdr3_aa: AWSESHRGFGYGYT
j_call: TRBJ1-1; clone_size: -; v_call: TRBV29-1; cdr3_aa: SVATDRPYPF
j_call: TRBJ1-1; clone_size: -; v_call: TRBV5-1; cdr3_aa: ASSQLGAVNTEAF
j_call: TRBJ2-1; clone_size: -; v_call: TRBV29-1; cdr3_aa: SVVRADDSSYNEQF
j_call: TRBJ2-1; clone_size: -; v_call: TRBV20-1; cdr3_aa: SASDRGPHNEQF
j_call: TRBJ2-5; clone_size: -; v_call: TRBV7-2; cdr3_aa: ASSPAAGYGETQY
j_call: TRBJ1-2; clone_size: once; v_call: TRBV30; cdr3_aa: AYSGPGPGGYT
j_call: TRBJ2-5; clone_size: -; v_call: TRBV7-2; cdr3_aa: ASSLRYQETQY
j_call: TRBJ1-2; clone_size: -; v_call: TRBV28; cdr3_aa: ASSPRDRAYT
j_call: TRBJ2-1; clone_size: -; v_call: TRBV7-2; cdr3_aa: ASSLDVAHSSYNEQF
j_call: TRBJ2-1; clone_size: once; v_call: TRBV19; cdr3_aa: ASSITLNNEQF
j_call: TRBJ2-7; clone_size: -; v_call: TRBV3-1; cdr3_aa: ASSQDRSSYEQY
j_call: TRBJ2-7; clone_size: -; v_call: TRBV7-2; cdr3_aa: ASSSRQGNYEQY
j_call: TRBJ2-1; clone_size: -; v_call: TRBV20-1; cdr3_aa: SASSGAGNEQF
j_call: TRBJ2-7; clone_size: -; v_call: TRBV15; cdr3_aa: ATSRDLGITGYEQY
j_call: TRBJ2-7; clone_size: -; v_call: TRBV20-1; cdr3_aa: SANRDSPYEQY
j_call: TRBJ2-3; clone_size: -; v_call: TRBV5-1; cdr3_aa: ASSPGAKDTQY
j_call: TRBJ2-7; clone_size: once; v_call: TRBV12-3/TRBV12-4; cdr3_aa: ASRRGGGLTYEQY
j_call: TRBJ2-5; clone_size: -; v_call: TRBV10-3; cdr3_aa: ASRDTRRQETQY
j_call: TRBJ1-3; clone_size: once; v_call: TRBV5-1; cdr3_aa: ASSLMDRGSGNTIY
j_call: TRBJ2-2; clone_size: -; v_call: TRBV12-3/TRBV12-4; cdr3_aa: ASSLNSGTGELF
j_call: TRBJ2-7; clone_size: -; v_call: TRBV18; cdr3_aa: ASSPPSLEQY
j_call: TRBJ1-1; clone_size: -; v_call: TRBV29-1; cdr3_aa: SGDRGTEAF
j_call: TRBJ2-4; clone_size: -; v_call: TRBV6-5; cdr3_aa: ASSYSFRGIRNIQY
j_call: TRBJ2-3; clone_size: once; v_call: TRBV7-7; cdr3_aa: ASSLGGDTDTQY
j_call: TRBJ1-5; clone_size: -; v_call: TRBV28; cdr3_aa: ASSPPGQVNQPQH
j_call: TRBJ1-2; clone_size: -; v_call: TRBV4-1; cdr3_aa: ASRFLGTGVDYGYT
j_call: TRBJ2-3; clone_size: once; v_call: TRBV29-1; cdr3_aa: SVDAEGTDTQY
j_call: TRBJ2-1; clone_size: -; v_call: TRBV7-3; cdr3_aa: ASSSRDRDNEQF